This T cell receptor beta chain was obtained from a study of early T cells in non-severe SARS-CoV-2 infection. Each CDR3 protein is one row after TCRdb ran MiXCR on the 5' RACE reads. This sample has 65,000 to 85,000 distinct CDR3 sequences, with less than 15% found just once. This clonotype has more than one count but fewer than ten. CDR3 length equals 14 residues. V dropped 8 bases and J dropped 2 bases, with 16 bases sitting between them. The origin of this receptor is an adult who was a healthcare worker with PCR-confirmed SARS-CoV-2 infection or an uninfected control (not recorded which). J is TRBJ2-7 and V is TRBV12-3 or TRBV12-4; the D is unclear. The sequenced sample consisted of whole blood. The CDR3 nucleotides are TGTGCCAGCCGGGTAGACGGTCATGCCTACGAGCAGTACTTC. This translates into CASRVDGHAYEQYF.